The 11 T cell receptor beta chains presented below share a single source sample, sequenced in a study of PD-1 blockade in classical Hodgkin lymphoma. Relapses following autologous stem cell transplantation were seen in all patients, with brentuximab vedotin exposure varying. Measured with immunoSEQ multiplex PCR; TCRdb has only the in-frame clones, and not every one. Among about 72,000 clones listed, roughly 91% were seen once. The material sequenced was peripheral blood mononuclear cells (PBMCs), taken at baseline. The receptor source for this set is a human donor with classical Hodgkin lymphoma.

V usage is TRBV28 and J usage is TRBJ2-1; D unresolved. CDR3 length: 12 amino acids. Germline CDR1 and CDR2: MDHEN and SYDVKM. V shed 5 bases and J shed 12 bases, with 14 bases lying between them. The CDR3 DNA follows: TGTGCCAGCAGTACCCCGACAACTGGGCAGTTCTTC. Translation: CASSTPTTGQFF.

V gene TRBV19 combines with J gene TRBJ2-1; possibly TRBD2 for D (6 bases). The V end lost 7 bases, the J end lost 0 bases, and 13 bases lay between the germline ends. The CDR3 covers 15 residues. Germline V gives CDR1 LNHDA, CDR2 SQIVND (reference sequence). Here the CDR3 DNA reads TGTGCCAGTATACCTGGGGACTCCTCCTACAATGAGCAGTTCTTC. The encoded protein is CASIPGDSSYNEQFF.

The chain links TRBV28 to TRBJ1-5; D gene ambiguous. Germline lookup yields CDR1 MDHEN and CDR2 SYDVKM. The CDR3 is 13 amino acids. Deletions cut 4 bases from V and 2 bases from J, with 6 bases between. The CDR3 nucleotides are TGTGCCAGCAGTTCCCCCCGCAATCAGCCCCAGCATTTT. Translating it yields CASSSPRNQPQHF.

The rearrangement uses TRBV9 and TRBJ2-3; D assignment may be TRBD1 or TRBD2 (7 bases each). V gave up 0 bases and J gave up 1 base, with 21 bases separating them. CDR3 length: 19 amino acids. CDR1 is SGDLS and CDR2 is YYNGEE in the germline V gene. The CDR3 is CASSVGTHDREGGTDTQYF. The CDR3 region has the DNA TGTGCCAGCAGCGTAGGGACCCACGACAGGGAGGGGGGCACAGATACGCAGTATTTT.

The chain couples TRBV27 to TRBJ2-2, with TRBD2 as a possible D gene (6 bases). Trimming left V 7 bases short and J 4 bases short, with 22 bases between. The CDR3 consists of 17 residues. Germline CDR1 MNHEY, CDR2 SMNVEV (reference sequence). CDR3 DNA sequence: TGTGCCAGCACCACTTGGCGGGACGACGCTCTCACCGGGGAGCTGTTTTTT. Translating it yields CASTTWRDDALTGELFF.

The chain uses TRBV28 and TRBJ1-1; no firm D call. CDR3 size: 14 residues. Germline values: CDR1 MDHEN, CDR2 SYDVKM. V lost 5 bases and J lost 1, with 11 bases in between. As DNA, the CDR3 is TGTGCCAGCAGTCCGATATTGGGGAACACTGAAGCTTTCTTT. It specifies CASSPILGNTEAFF.

This rearrangement joins TRBV5-6 to TRBJ1-2, with D unresolved. Trimming removed 2 bases at V and 4 bases at J, with 9 bases between. The CDR3 consists of 13 residues. The germline V gene encodes CDR1 SGHDT and CDR2 YYEEEE. CDR3 nucleotide sequence: TGTGCCAGCAGCTTTCCCCAGTCCTATGGCTACACCTTC. Its protein product is CASSFPQSYGYTF.

CDR3 sequence reads: CASSFPTGLSGNTIYF. CDR3 DNA: TGTGCCAGCAGCTTCCCAACAGGGTTATCTGGAAACACCATATATTTT. The chain joins TRBV7-9 to TRBJ1-3; perhaps TRBD1 as D (6 bases). The length of the CDR3 is 16 residues. V lost 3 bases and J 1 base, leaving 13 bases between the germline ends. Germline V lookup: CDR1 SEHNR, CDR2 FQNEAQ (reference sequence).

The rearrangement links TRBV27 to TRBJ1-2; 8 bases are a match to TRBD1. After removal of 5 bases from V and 2 bases from J, the junction contained 13 bases not matched to a gene. Germline assignment: CDR1 MNHEY and CDR2 SMNVEV (reference sequence). This CDR3 comprises 17 residues. The CDR3 spells CASSPLDRADQNYGYTF. The CDR3 DNA reads as TGTGCCAGCAGTCCACTGGACAGGGCCGATCAGAACTATGGCTACACCTTC.

This clone showed up just once. The chain couples TRBV7-9 to TRBJ1-1; 7 bases line up with TRBD1. The junction had 6 bases not matched to a gene; V was cut back by 5 bases and J by 0 bases. Germline V gene data show CDR1 as SEHNR and CDR2 as FQNEAQ (reference sequence). The CDR3 covers 15 residues. CDR3 sequence: CASSIPQGVNTEAFF. Written as DNA, the CDR3 is TGTGCCAGCAGCATTCCCCAGGGGGTGAACACTGAAGCTTTCTTT.

The chain couples TRBV18 to TRBJ2-5; D gene uncertain. The CDR3 loop spans 16 amino acids. Trimming left V 4 bases short and J 1 base short, with 16 bases between. Germline V lookup: CDR1 KGHSH, CDR2 LQKENI. CDR3 in DNA: TGTGCCAGCTCACAAAGCGTACAGACATTCCAAGAGACCCAGTACTTC. Its protein product is CASSQSVQTFQETQYF.